This entry lists 25 T cell receptor beta chains sequenced from one sample in a study of beta chain features in type 1 diabetes. Expressed TCRB transcripts were sequenced because the isolated RNA had all been reverse transcribed beforehand. This table comes from immunoSEQ multiplex PCR, and its TCRdb copy is limited to in-frame clones, with some not included. The top ten hold less than 0.85% of the sample, which has about 140,000 clones, roughly 10% seen once. Sequencing was performed on central memory CD4+ T cells from blood. All receptors derive from a woman in her thirties or forties in good health.

Turning to this clone: The sample has other DNA sequences that encode this CDR3 too. The chain uses TRBV13 and TRBJ2-5; tentatively, D is TRBD1 (5 bases). This CDR3 is built from 15 residues. Trimming removed 4 bases at V and 1 base at J, with 13 bases between. Germline CDR1 and CDR2: PRHDT and FYEKMQ (reference sequence). CDR3 in DNA: TGTGCCAGCAGCTCCCGAACAGGACGCCAAGAGACCCAGTACTTC. It yields the protein CASSSRTGRQETQYF.

The chain couples TRBV7-2 to TRBJ2-2; 10 positions agree with TRBD1. Per the germline V gene, CDR1 is SGHTA and CDR2 is FQGNSA. The CDR3 is made up of 16 amino acids. The V and J ends lost 5 bases and 5 bases, in that order; junction bases with no gene match: 8. DNA for the CDR3: TGTGCCAGCAGCCACGCCCCGGGACAGGGGACCGGGGAGCTGTTTTTT. It translates to CASSHAPGQGTGELFF.

V gene TRBV6-5 combines with J gene TRBJ2-7; no clear D gene. Germline V gene sequence: CDR1 MNHEY, CDR2 SVGAGI. The CDR3 runs to 14 residues. The V gene lost 6 bases and the J gene lost 0 bases, with 12 bases spanning the gap. The CDR3 reads CASRTKRGSYEQYF. CDR3 nucleotide sequence: TGTGCCAGCAGAACGAAGCGTGGCTCCTACGAGCAGTACTTC.

This clone was observed a handful of times. V and J are TRBV7-2 and TRBJ1-5; D possibly corresponds to TRBD1 (6 bases). V lost 5 bases and J 8 bases, leaving 19 bases between the germline ends. The CDR3 has 15 amino acids. The germline V gene encodes CDR1 SGHTA and CDR2 FQGNSA. The CDR3 sequence is CASSRTGRGREPQHF. CDR3 DNA: TGTGCCAGCAGCCGAACGGGGCGGGGGCGGGAGCCCCAGCATTTT.

This clone has only a few counts. The chain joins TRBV4-3 to TRBJ1-2; D is possibly TRBD1 (5 bases). V was shortened by 0 bases and J by 4 bases, with 12 bases between the two germline ends. CDR1 is LGHNA and CDR2 is YSLEER in the germline V gene. This CDR3 has 15 residues. CDR3 protein: CASSQDAGKGYGYTF. In nucleotides, the CDR3 is TGCGCCAGCAGCCAAGATGCAGGGAAAGGCTATGGCTACACCTTC.

This clone was observed a handful of times. This chain joins TRBV2 and TRBJ2-7; 7 positions agree with TRBD1. V was pared by 9 bases and J by 0 bases, with 8 bases of the junction left unmatched. There are 14 residues in the CDR3. Germline CDR1 and CDR2: SNHLY and FYNNEI. The CDR3 spells CASLLDRSSYEQYF. The CDR3 nucleotides are TGTGCCAGTCTTTTGGACAGGAGCTCCTACGAGCAGTACTTC.

This clone was picked up a small number of times. The chain carries TRBV5-6 and TRBJ2-2; 10 bases are a match to TRBD1. Germline lookup yields CDR1 SGHDT and CDR2 YYEEEE. This CDR3 spans 16 amino acids. The V and J ends lost 2 bases and 6 bases, in that order; junction bases with no gene match: 7. CDR3 nucleotides: TGTGCCAGCAGCTTAATTTGGGACAGGGGCGCCGGGGAGCTGTTTTTT. Translating gives CASSLIWDRGAGELFF. Based on the CDR3 plus reference TRBV5-6 and TRBJ2-2, the full variable domain is DAGVTQSPTHLIKTRGQQVTLRCSPKSGHDTVSWYQQALGQGPQFIFQYYEEEERQRGNFPDRFSGHQFPNYSSELNVNALLLGDSALYLCASSLIWDRGAGELFFGEGSRLTVL.

The chain carries TRBV9 and TRBJ2-5; a possible D gene is TRBD1 (5 bases). CDR1 is SGDLS and CDR2 is YYNGEE in the germline V gene. Trimming removed 4 bases from V and 5 bases from J, with 15 bases in between. The CDR3 sequence is 14 residues long. The CDR3 nucleotides read TGTGCCAGCAGCTCGTCCTTGGGGCGGGAGACCCAGTACTTC. The encoded protein is CASSSSLGRETQYF. Filled out from reference TRBV9 and TRBJ2-5, the complete variable domain reads DSGVTQTPKHLITATGQRVTLRCSPRSGDLSVYWYQQSLDQGLQFLIQYYNGEERAKGNILERFSAQQFPDLHSELNLSSLELGDSALYFCASSSSLGRETQYFGPGTRLLVL.

The chain employs TRBV27 and TRBJ2-3; 15 bases align to TRBD2. There are 23 residues in the CDR3. V was pared by 9 bases and J by 1 base, with 26 bases of the junction left unmatched. Germline CDR1 reads MNHEY; CDR2 reads SMNVEV (reference sequence). The CDR3 bases are TGTGCCAGAATCTCCCCCCCCCAGCGGACTAGCGGGGGGGAGTGGCCGGGCACAGATACGCAGTATTTT. It translates to CARISPPQRTSGGEWPGTDTQYF.

This clone was recorded many times. The chain recombines TRBV7-9 with TRBJ1-2; 9 nucleotides align to TRBD1. Unmatched junction bases numbered 1, after V lost 0 bases and J lost 8 bases. Looked up from germline, CDR1 is SEHNR and CDR2 is FQNEAQ (reference sequence). The CDR3 is 13 residues long. CDR3 in amino acids: CASSLADRGGYTF. CDR3 bases: TGTGCCAGCAGCTTAGCGGACAGGGGAGGCTACACCTTC.

This clone was counted only a few times. The chain carries TRBV2 and TRBJ2-2; D is ambiguous. Germline V gives CDR1 SNHLY, CDR2 FYNNEI. V was clipped by 3 bases and J by 3 bases, with 8 bases between them. CDR3 length: 14 residues. In DNA, the CDR3 is TGTGCCAGCAGTGATTCAGGCGACACCGGGGAGCTGTTTTTT. It specifies CASSDSGDTGELFF.

J is TRBJ2-3 and V is TRBV5-1, with D hard to call. CDR1 SGHRS and CDR2 YFSETQ come from the germline V gene. V shed 1 base and J shed 3 bases, with 3 bases lying between them. This CDR3 has 12 residues. CDR3 region: CASSLQTDTQYF. CDR3 coding DNA: TGCGCCAGCAGCTTGCAGACAGATACGCAGTATTTT.

This clone was observed a handful of times. The chain combines TRBV11-2 with TRBJ2-1; D possibly corresponds to TRBD2 (6 bases). The V gene's germline CDR1 is SGHAT and CDR2 FQNNGV. The V end lost 0 bases, the J end lost 7 bases, and 10 bases lay between the germline ends. The CDR3 consists of 14 residues. In DNA form, the CDR3 reads TGTGCCAGCAGCTTAGATGGGGGGTGGAATGAGCAGTTCTTC. It is translated as CASSLDGGWNEQFF.

The chain has TRBV6-1 and TRBJ2-7; weak D call: TRBD2 (5 bases). This CDR3 is built from 14 residues. The V end was cut by 5 bases, the J end by 7 bases, with 18 bases between. Germline CDR1 is MNHNS and CDR2 is SASEGT. CDR3 residues: CASSSSRIREEQYF. CDR3 sequence (DNA): TGTGCCAGCAGTTCAAGCCGGATTAGGGAGGAGCAGTACTTC.

This chain links TRBV4-3 with TRBJ1-6; 7 bases match TRBD1. V shed 3 bases and J 7 bases; nucleotides not matched to a gene: 6. The CDR3 length is 15 residues. Germline V gene data show CDR1 as LGHNA and CDR2 as YSLEER. The CDR3 loop reads CASSQDRRRNSPLHF. The DNA for the CDR3 is TGCGCCAGCAGCCAGGACAGGCGGCGGAATTCACCCCTCCACTTT.

In this sample, this clone turned up a few times. This rearrangement joins TRBV5-1 to TRBJ2-5, with TRBD1 matching 9 bases. Germline CDR1 reads SGHRS; CDR2 reads YFSETQ. Trimming cost V 2 bases and J 5 bases; bases outside gene matches: 4. The CDR3 consists of 14 residues. The chain's CDR3 is CASSFGQGRETQYF. CDR3 DNA: TGCGCCAGCAGCTTCGGACAGGGGCGGGAGACCCAGTACTTC. Full variable domain (missing parts from reference TRBV5-1 and TRBJ2-5): KAGVTQTPRYLIKTRGQQVTLSCSPISGHRSVSWYQQTPGQGLQFLFEYFSETQRNKGNFPGRFSGRQFSNSRSEMNVSTLELGDSALYLCASSFGQGRETQYFGPGTRLLVL.

This clone was counted at least ten times. The gene calls are TRBV5-6 and TRBJ2-7; no definite D call. The germline CDR1 and CDR2 sequences are SGHDT and YYEEEE. The germline V and J ends were trimmed by 0 bases and 5 bases, with 3 bases remaining between them. The CDR3 spans 11 residues. The CDR3 coding sequence is TGTGCCAGCAGCTTGGCGGACGAGCAGTACTTC. This gives the protein CASSLADEQYF.

This chain connects TRBV15 to TRBJ1-4; D might be TRBD1 (6 bases). Germline V gives CDR1 LNHNV, CDR2 YYDKDF (reference sequence). Trimming stripped 0 bases from V and 5 bases from J, with 10 bases between. CDR3 length: 15 residues. The CDR3 DNA reads TGTGCCACCAGCAGAGAAGGGGGACGGAATGAAAAACTGTTTTTT. It yields the protein CATSREGGRNEKLFF.

This clone has just a few counts. The V call is TRBV19, the J call TRBJ1-2, with TRBD1 matching over 9 bases. Looked up from germline, CDR1 is LNHDA and CDR2 is SQIVND (reference sequence). CDR3 length: 13 amino acids. With 6 bases clipped from V and 4 bases from J, the junction kept 3 bases outside the gene matches. The CDR3 nucleotides read TGTGCCAGTAGCGTACAGGGGGCCTATGGCTACACCTTC. Its protein product is CASSVQGAYGYTF.

V is TRBV7-2 and J is TRBJ2-2; weak D call: TRBD1 (5 bases). Trimming took off 5 bases at V and 1 base at J, with 8 bases between the two ends. This CDR3 has 14 amino acids. Germline V lookup: CDR1 SGHTA, CDR2 FQGNSA. The CDR3 spells CASSPGQNTGELFF. The CDR3 DNA follows: TGTGCCAGCAGCCCAGGACAGAACACCGGGGAGCTGTTTTTT.

This clone was detected ten times or more. The J gene is TRBJ1-2, the V gene TRBV19; 10 nucleotides line up with TRBD1. Germline CDR1 LNHDA, CDR2 SQIVND (reference sequence). This CDR3 has 13 amino acids. With 5 bases clipped from V and 8 bases from J, the junction kept 5 bases outside the gene matches. CDR3 amino acids: CASSDRGRRGYTF. The CDR3 region has the DNA TGTGCCAGTAGTGACAGGGGGCGACGCGGCTACACCTTC.

The CDR3 DNA follows: TGTGCCAGCAGCCGGACAGGGGTTGGTACAGATACGCAGTATTTT. This encodes CASSRTGVGTDTQYF. The V and J genes are TRBV2 and TRBJ2-3, with 9 bases matching TRBD1. The V segment lost 6 bases and the J segment 3 bases; nucleotides outside the gene matches: 7. Germline values: CDR1 SNHLY, CDR2 FYNNEI. The CDR3 totals 15 residues.

A few counts support this clone. The chain combines TRBV7-8 with TRBJ1-5; D might be TRBD1 (5 bases). Germline V lookup: CDR1 SGHVS, CDR2 FQNEAQ. V shed 5 bases and J shed 5 bases, with 10 bases lying between them. This CDR3 contains 13 residues. In nucleotides, the CDR3 is TGTGCCAGCAGCAACGAAGGGGATCAGCCCCAGCATTTT. This encodes CASSNEGDQPQHF.

This clone has only a few counts. The V and J genes are TRBV18 and TRBJ1-2, with TRBD1 as a possible D gene (5 bases). Germline loops: CDR1 KGHSH, CDR2 LQKENI. CDR3 size: 19 residues. The V gene lost 3 bases and the J gene lost 4 bases, with 27 bases spanning the gap. Written as DNA, the CDR3 is TGTGCCAGCTCACCCCTACCTGTAGGGGATCAGTCGTCACTCTATGGCTACACCTTC. This sequence encodes CASSPLPVGDQSSLYGYTF.

The CDR3 reads CASSLAGGDRFQETQYF. CDR3 nucleotides: TGTGCCAGCAGCTTGGCGGGGGGGGACAGATTCCAAGAGACCCAGTACTTC. V gene TRBV5-6 combines with J gene TRBJ2-5, with D perhaps matching TRBD2 (8 bases). V lost 0 bases to trimming and J lost 1 base, with 16 bases between them. The CDR3 totals 17 residues. Looked up from germline, CDR1 is SGHDT and CDR2 is YYEEEE. Full variable domain (remainder filled in from reference TRBV5-6 and TRBJ2-5): DAGVTQSPTHLIKTRGQQVTLRCSPKSGHDTVSWYQQALGQGPQFIFQYYEEEERQRGNFPDRFSGHQFPNYSSELNVNALLLGDSALYLCASSLAGGDRFQETQYFGPGTRLLVL.